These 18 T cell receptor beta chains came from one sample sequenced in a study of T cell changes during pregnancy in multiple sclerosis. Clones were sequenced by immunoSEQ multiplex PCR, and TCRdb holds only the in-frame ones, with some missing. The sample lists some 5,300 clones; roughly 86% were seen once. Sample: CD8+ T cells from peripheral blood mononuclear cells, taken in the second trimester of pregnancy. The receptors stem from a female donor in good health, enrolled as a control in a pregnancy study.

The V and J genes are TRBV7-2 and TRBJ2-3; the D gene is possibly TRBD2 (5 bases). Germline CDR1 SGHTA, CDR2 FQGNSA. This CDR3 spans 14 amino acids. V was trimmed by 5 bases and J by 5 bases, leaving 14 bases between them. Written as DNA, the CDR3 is TGTGCCAGCAGCCCAGGCCCGGGAATAGATACGCAGTATTTT. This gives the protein CASSPGPGIDTQYF.

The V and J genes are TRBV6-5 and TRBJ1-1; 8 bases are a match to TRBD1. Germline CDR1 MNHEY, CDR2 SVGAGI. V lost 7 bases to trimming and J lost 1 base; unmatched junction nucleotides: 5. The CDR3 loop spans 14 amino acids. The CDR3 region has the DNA TGTGCCAGCACCAAAACAGGGGGGAACACTGAAGCTTTCTTT. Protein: CASTKTGGNTEAFF.

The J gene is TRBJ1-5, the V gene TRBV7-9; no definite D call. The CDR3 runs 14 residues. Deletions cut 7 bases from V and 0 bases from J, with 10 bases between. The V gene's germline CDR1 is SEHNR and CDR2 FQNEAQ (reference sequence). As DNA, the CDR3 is TGTGCCAGCAACGAGGGATATAGCAATCAGCCCCAGCATTTT. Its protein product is CASNEGYSNQPQHF.

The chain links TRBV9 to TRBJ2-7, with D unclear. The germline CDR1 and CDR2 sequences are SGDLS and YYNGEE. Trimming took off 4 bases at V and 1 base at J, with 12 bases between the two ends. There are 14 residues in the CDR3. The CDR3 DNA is TGTGCCAGCAGCTCCCGAGAAAATTCCTACGAGCAGTACTTC. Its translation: CASSSRENSYEQYF.

Here the CDR3 reads CASSQGAGGRYNEQFF. DNA of the CDR3: TGCGCCAGCAGCCAAGGGGCGGGGGGCCGATACAATGAGCAGTTCTTC. V is TRBV4-3 and J is TRBJ2-1; TRBD2 aligns across 8 bases. With V trimmed by 1 base and J by 4 bases, 6 bases remained unmatched. CDR1 and CDR2 from the germline V gene are LGHNA and YSLEER. The CDR3 has 16 residues.

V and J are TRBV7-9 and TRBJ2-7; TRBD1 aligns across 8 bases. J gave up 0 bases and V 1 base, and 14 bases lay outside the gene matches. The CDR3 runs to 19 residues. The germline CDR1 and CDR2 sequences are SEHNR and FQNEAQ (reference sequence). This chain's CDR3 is CASSLVSRQGAASSYEQYF. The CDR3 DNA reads TGTGCCAGCAGCTTAGTGAGTCGGCAGGGGGCGGCGAGCTCCTACGAGCAGTACTTC.

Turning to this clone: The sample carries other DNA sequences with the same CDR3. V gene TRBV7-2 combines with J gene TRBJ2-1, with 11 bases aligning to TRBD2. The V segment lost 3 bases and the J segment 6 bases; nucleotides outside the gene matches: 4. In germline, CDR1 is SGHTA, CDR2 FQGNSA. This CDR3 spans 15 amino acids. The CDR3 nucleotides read TGTGCCAGCAGCTTGCTAGCGGGAGGTGGCAATGAGCAGTTCTTC. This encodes CASSLLAGGGNEQFF.

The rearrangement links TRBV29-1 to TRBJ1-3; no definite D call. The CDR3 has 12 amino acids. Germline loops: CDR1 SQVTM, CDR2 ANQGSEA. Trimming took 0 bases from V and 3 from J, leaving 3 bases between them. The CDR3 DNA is TGCAGCGTTGAAGACAATGGAAACACCATATATTTT. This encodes CSVEDNGNTIYF.

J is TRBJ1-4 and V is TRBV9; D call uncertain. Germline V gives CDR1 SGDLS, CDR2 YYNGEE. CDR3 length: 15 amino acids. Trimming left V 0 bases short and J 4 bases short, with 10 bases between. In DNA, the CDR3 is TGTGCCAGCAGCGTAGCTTCGGGGTATAATGAAAAACTGTTTTTT. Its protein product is CASSVASGYNEKLFF. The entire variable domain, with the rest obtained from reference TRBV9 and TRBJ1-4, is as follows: DSGVTQTPKHLITATGQRVTLRCSPRSGDLSVYWYQQSLDQGLQFLIQYYNGEERAKGNILERFSAQQFPDLHSELNLSSLELGDSALYFCASSVASGYNEKLFFGSGTQLSVL.

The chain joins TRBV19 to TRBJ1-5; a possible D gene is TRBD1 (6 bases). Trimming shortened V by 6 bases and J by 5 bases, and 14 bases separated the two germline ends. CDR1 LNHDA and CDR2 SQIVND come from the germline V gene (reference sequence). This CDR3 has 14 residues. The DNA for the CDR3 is TGTGCCAGTAGCCAGGGGCAGCCCCATCAGCCCCAGCATTTT. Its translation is CASSQGQPHQPQHF.

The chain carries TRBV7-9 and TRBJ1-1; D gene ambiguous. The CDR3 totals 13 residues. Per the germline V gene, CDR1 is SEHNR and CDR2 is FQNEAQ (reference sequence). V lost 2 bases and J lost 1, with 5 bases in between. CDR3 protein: CASSLRGNTEAFF. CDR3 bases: TGTGCCAGCAGCTTACGGGGGAACACTGAAGCTTTCTTT.

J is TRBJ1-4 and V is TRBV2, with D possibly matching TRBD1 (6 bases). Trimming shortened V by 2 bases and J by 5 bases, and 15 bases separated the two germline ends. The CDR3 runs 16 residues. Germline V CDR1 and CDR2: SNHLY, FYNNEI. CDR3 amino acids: CASSEWDTKENEKLFF. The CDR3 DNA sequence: TGTGCCAGCAGTGAATGGGACACTAAGGAAAATGAAAAACTGTTTTTT.

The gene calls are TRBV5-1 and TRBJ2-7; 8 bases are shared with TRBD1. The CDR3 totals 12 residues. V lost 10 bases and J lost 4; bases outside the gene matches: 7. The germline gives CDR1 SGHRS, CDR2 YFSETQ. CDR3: CAGGTGDYEQYF. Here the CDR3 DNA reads TGCGCCGGTGGGACAGGCGATTACGAGCAGTACTTC.

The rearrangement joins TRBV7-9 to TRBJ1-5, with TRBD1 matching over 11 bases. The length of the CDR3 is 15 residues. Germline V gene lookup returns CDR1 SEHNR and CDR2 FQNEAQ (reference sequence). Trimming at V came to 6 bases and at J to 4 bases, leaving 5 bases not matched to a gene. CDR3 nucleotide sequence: TGTGCCAGCAGTTCCGGGACAGGGGGAAATCAGCCCCAGCATTTT. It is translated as CASSSGTGGNQPQHF. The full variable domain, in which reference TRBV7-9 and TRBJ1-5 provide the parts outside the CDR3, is DTGVSQNPRHKITKRGQNVTFRCDPISEHNRLYWYRQTLGQGPEFLTYFQNEAQLEKSRLLSDRFSAERPKGSFSTLEIQRTEQGDSAMYLCASSSGTGGNQPQHFGDGTRLSIL.

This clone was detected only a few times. The CDR3 DNA follows: TGTGCCAGCAGTGAAGGGAGACAGGGGGCAGAAGAGCAGTACTTC. Protein: CASSEGRQGAEEQYF. This chain joins TRBV6-1 and TRBJ2-7; 10 bases map to TRBD1. Germline assignment: CDR1 MNHNS and CDR2 SASEGT. After removal of 1 base from V and 7 bases from J, the junction contained 7 bases not matched to a gene. The CDR3 length is 15 residues.

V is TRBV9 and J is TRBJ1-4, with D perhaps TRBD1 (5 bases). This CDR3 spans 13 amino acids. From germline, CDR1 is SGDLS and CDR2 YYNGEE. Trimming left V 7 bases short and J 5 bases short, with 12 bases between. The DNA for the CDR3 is TGTGCCAGCCCGCCCGGGGGAAATGAAAAACTGTTTTTT. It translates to CASPPGGNEKLFF. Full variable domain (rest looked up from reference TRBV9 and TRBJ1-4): DSGVTQTPKHLITATGQRVTLRCSPRSGDLSVYWYQQSLDQGLQFLIQYYNGEERAKGNILERFSAQQFPDLHSELNLSSLELGDSALYFCASPPGGNEKLFFGSGTQLSVL.

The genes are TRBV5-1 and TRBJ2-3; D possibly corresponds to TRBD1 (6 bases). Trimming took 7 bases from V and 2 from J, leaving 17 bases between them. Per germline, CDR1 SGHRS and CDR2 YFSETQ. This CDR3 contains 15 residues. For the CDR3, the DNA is TGCGCCAGCTATGGACAGAACCAATTCACAGATACGCAGTATTTT. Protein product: CASYGQNQFTDTQYF. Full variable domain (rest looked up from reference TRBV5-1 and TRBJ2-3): KAGVTQTPRYLIKTRGQQVTLSCSPISGHRSVSWYQQTPGQGLQFLFEYFSETQRNKGNFPGRFSGRQFSNSRSEMNVSTLELGDSALYLCASYGQNQFTDTQYFGPGTRLTVL.

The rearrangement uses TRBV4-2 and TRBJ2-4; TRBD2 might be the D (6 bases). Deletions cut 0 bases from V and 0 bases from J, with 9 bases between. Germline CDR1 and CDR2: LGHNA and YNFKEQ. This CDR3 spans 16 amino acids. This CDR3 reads CASSQDQEGAKNIQYF. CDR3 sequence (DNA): TGTGCCAGCAGCCAAGATCAGGAGGGAGCCAAAAACATTCAGTACTTC.